A selection of T cell receptor beta chains follows, all from one sample in a study of cytomegalovirus exposure and HLA in healthy donors. The repertoire was sequenced with immunoSEQ multiplex PCR; TCRdb's copy has only in-frame clones and lacks some. The sample yields 150,000 to 200,000 clones, 90% to 97% seen once. The material sequenced was PBMCs. Every receptor here comes from a woman under 30 in good health and CMV-seronegative. Each CDR3 is given with its conserved first and last residue. D genes are given only for firm matches. Clone size, where shown, is once, few, many, or a class for clones that have expanded.

cdr3_length clone_size d_call j_call v_call cdr3_aa cdr3_nt
13 - TRBD1 TRBJ1-2 TRBV7-6 CASSSGTDYGYTF TGTGCCAGCAGCTCCGGGACAGACTATGGCTACACCTTC
14 - TRBD2 TRBJ2-1 TRBV10-3 CAIEGVSGGDEQFF TGTGCCATCGAGGGGGTAAGCGGGGGGGATGAGCAGTTCTTC
13 - - TRBJ1-5 TRBV30 CAWSRDSNQPQHF TGTGCCTGGAGCCGGGATAGCAATCAGCCCCAGCATTTT
15 - TRBD1 TRBJ2-7 TRBV7-9 CASSRGTGGDYEQYF TGTGCCAGCAGCCGCGGGACAGGGGGTGACTACGAGCAGTACTTC
16 - TRBD1 TRBJ2-6 TRBV7-8 CASSSDRGHGANVLTF TGTGCCAGCAGCTCGGACAGGGGGCACGGGGCCAACGTCCTGACTTTC
13 - TRBD1 TRBJ1-2 TRBV6-1 CASSVTGAVGYTF TGTGCCAGCAGTGTGACAGGGGCGGTTGGCTACACCTTC
15 - TRBD1 TRBJ2-5 TRBV7-9 CASSRGQGFEETQYF TGTGCCAGCAGCCGGGGACAGGGATTCGAAGAGACCCAGTACTTC
14 - TRBD1 TRBJ2-6 TRBV6-1 CAPRGLAGANVLTF TGTGCTCCCAGGGGGCTCGCTGGGGCCAACGTCCTGACTTTC
12 - - TRBJ1-2 TRBV29-1 CSVDRLSSGYTF TGCAGCGTTGACAGGCTTTCCTCCGGCTACACCTTC
16 - TRBD1 TRBJ2-5 TRBV5-6 CASSFSGTGGGKTQYF TGTGCCAGCAGCTTCTCCGGGACAGGGGGCGGGAAGACCCAGTACTTC
15 - TRBD1 TRBJ1-2 TRBV6-6 CASSSREGGGEGYTF TGTGCCAGCAGTTCCCGGGAAGGGGGCGGCGAAGGCTACACCTTC
14 - TRBD1 TRBJ2-1 TRBV18 CASSRGTDSNEQFF TGTGCCAGCTCACGAGGGACAGATAGCAATGAGCAGTTCTTC
13 - - TRBJ1-6 TRBV6-5 CASSYSWQSPLHF TGTGCCAGCAGTTACTCGTGGCAGTCACCCCTCCACTTT
17 - - TRBJ2-1 TRBV9 CASSAYRGGLSYNEQFF TGTGCCAGCAGCGCTTATCGCGGGGGCCTCTCCTACAATGAGCAGTTCTTC
14 - - TRBJ1-1 TRBV19 CASRAVSSQPEAFF TGTGCCAGTAGGGCGGTGAGCTCTCAGCCTGAAGCTTTCTTT
15 - TRBD1 TRBJ2-2 TRBV6-1 CASRKQGADTGELFF TGTGCCAGCAGAAAGCAGGGGGCGGACACCGGGGAGCTGTTTTTT
15 - TRBD1 TRBJ2-3 TRBV2 CARDRGEYSTDTQYF TGTGCCAGGGACAGGGGGGAATATAGCACAGATACGCAGTATTTT
12 few - TRBJ1-2 TRBV29-1 CSVGLANYGYTF TGCAGCGTTGGTTTGGCAAACTATGGCTACACCTTC
14 - - TRBJ2-1 TRBV13 CASSLGLKQNEQFF TGTGCCAGCAGCCTCGGCCTCAAACAGAATGAGCAGTTCTTC
14 - - TRBJ2-7 TRBV7-9 CASSFSGGSYEQYF TGTGCCAGCAGCTTCTCCGGGGGTTCCTACGAGCAGTACTTC
17 - - TRBJ2-5 TRBV7-8 CASSLVGAQGLKETQYF TGTGCCAGCAGCTTAGTGGGTGCTCAGGGCCTAAAAGAGACCCAGTACTTC
13 - - TRBJ2-7 TRBV6-5 CASSYSGPHEQYF TGTGCCAGCAGTTACTCGGGGCCCCACGAGCAGTACTTC
12 - - TRBJ2-7 TRBV10-3 CAIRAIGDEQYF TGTGCCATCAGGGCAATAGGGGACGAGCAGTACTTC
14 - TRBD1 TRBJ1-2 TRBV9 CASSETGLNYGYTF TGTGCCAGCAGCGAGACAGGGTTGAACTATGGCTACACCTTC
11 - - TRBJ2-2 TRBV7-3 CASSFNGELFF TGTGCCAGCAGTTTCAACGGGGAGCTGTTTTTT
12 - - TRBJ1-5 TRBV29-1 CSVVLSNQPQHF TGCAGCGTTGTTCTTAGCAATCAGCCCCAGCATTTT
17 - TRBD2 TRBJ2-3 TRBV5-4 CASSFRQRGPFTDTQYF TGTGCCAGCAGCTTTCGACAGCGGGGGCCGTTCACAGATACGCAGTATTTT
15 - TRBD2 TRBJ2-1 TRBV4-3 CASSQTSAIYNEQFF TGCGCCAGCAGCCAGACTAGCGCCATCTACAATGAGCAGTTCTTC
13 - - TRBJ1-1 TRBV7-3 CASSFWRDTEAFF TGTGCCAGCAGCTTCTGGAGGGACACTGAAGCTTTCTTT
13 - - TRBJ1-2 TRBV29-1 CSVEEGGAWGYTF TGCAGCGTTGAAGAAGGAGGGGCTTGGGGCTACACCTTC
16 - - TRBJ2-1 TRBV7-3 CASSYQTTKKYNEQFF TGTGCCAGCAGCTATCAGACTACCAAAAAATACAATGAGCAGTTCTTC
12 - - TRBJ1-1 TRBV5-1 CASSLGDTEAFF TGCGCCAGCAGTTTAGGGGACACTGAAGCTTTCTTT
12 - - TRBJ2-7 TRBV7-9 CASSLGLNEQYF TGTGCCAGCAGCTTGGGACTGAACGAGCAGTACTTC